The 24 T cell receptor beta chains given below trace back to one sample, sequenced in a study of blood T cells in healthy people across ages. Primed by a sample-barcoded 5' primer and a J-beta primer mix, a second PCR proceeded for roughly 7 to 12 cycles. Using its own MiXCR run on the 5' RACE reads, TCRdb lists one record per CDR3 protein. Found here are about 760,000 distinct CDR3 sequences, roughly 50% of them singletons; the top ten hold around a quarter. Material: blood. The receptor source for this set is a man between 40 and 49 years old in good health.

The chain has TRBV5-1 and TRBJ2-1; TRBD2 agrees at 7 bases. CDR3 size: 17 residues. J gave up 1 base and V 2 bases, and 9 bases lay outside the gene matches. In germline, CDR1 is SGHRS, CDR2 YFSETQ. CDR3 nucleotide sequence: TGCGCCAGCAGCTTCACCTCGGGACTACAATCCTACAATGAGCAGTTCTTC. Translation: CASSFTSGLQSYNEQFF.

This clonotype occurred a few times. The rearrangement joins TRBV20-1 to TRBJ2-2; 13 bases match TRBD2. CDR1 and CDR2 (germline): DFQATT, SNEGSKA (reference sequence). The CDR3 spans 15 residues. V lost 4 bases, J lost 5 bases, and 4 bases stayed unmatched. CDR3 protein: CSAKLAGGRTGELFF. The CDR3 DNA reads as TGCAGTGCTAAACTAGCGGGAGGGAGAACCGGGGAGCTGTTTTTT.

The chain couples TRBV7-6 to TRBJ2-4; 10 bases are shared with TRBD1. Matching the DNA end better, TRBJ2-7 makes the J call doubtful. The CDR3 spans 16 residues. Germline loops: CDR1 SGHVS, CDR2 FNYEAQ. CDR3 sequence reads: CASSLGGGTGANEQYF. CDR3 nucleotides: TGTGCCAGCAGCTTAGGAGGTGGGACAGGGGCGAACGAGCAGTACTTC.

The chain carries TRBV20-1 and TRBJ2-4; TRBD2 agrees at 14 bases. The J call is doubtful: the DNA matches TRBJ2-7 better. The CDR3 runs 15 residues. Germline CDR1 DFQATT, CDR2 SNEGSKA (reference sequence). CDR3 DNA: TGCAGTGCTAGGGGACTAGCGGGAGAAATCTACGAGCAGTACTTC. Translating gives CSARGLAGEIYEQYF.

The CDR3 sequence is CSATIAGGRTDTQYF. The CDR3 DNA reads TGCAGTGCAACTATAGCGGGAGGACGCACAGATACGCAGTATTTT. The chain couples TRBV20-1 to TRBJ2-3, with TRBD2 identical over 10 bases. J lost 1 base, V lost 6 bases, and 7 bases had no gene match. CDR3 length: 15 residues. The germline gives CDR1 DFQATT, CDR2 SNEGSKA (reference sequence).

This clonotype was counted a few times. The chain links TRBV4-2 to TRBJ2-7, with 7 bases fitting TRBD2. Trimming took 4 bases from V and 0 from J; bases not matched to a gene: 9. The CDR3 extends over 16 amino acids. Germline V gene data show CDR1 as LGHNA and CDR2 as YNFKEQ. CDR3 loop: CASSPVSGGYSYEQYF. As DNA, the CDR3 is TGTGCCAGCAGCCCTGTATCGGGAGGTTACTCCTACGAGCAGTACTTC.

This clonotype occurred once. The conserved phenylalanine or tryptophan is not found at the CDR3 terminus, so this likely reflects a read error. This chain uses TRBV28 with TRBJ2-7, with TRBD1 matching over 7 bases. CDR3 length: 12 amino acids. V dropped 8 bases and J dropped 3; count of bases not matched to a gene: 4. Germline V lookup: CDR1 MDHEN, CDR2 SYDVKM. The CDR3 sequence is CASRDRDYEQYS. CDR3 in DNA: TGTGCCAGCCGGGACAGAGACTACGAGCAGTACTCC.

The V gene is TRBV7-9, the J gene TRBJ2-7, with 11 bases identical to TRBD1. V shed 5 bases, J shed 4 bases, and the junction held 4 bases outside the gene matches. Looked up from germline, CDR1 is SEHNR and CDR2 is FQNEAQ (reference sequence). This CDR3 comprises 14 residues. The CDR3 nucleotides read TGTGCCAGCAGCCACCGGGACAGGGGGTACGAGCAGTACTTC. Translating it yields CASSHRDRGYEQYF. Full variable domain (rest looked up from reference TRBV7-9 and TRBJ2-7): DTGVSQNPRHKITKRGQNVTFRCDPISEHNRLYWYRQTLGQGPEFLTYFQNEAQLEKSRLLSDRFSAERPKGSFSTLEIQRTEQGDSAMYLCASSHRDRGYEQYFGPGTRLTVT.

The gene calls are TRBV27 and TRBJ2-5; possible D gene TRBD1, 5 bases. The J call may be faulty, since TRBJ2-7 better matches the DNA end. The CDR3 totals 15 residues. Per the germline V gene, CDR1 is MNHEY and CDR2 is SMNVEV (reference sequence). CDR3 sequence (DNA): TGTGCCAGCAGTTTATCCGACAGTTTCTCCTACGAGCAGTACTTC. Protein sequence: CASSLSDSFSYEQYF.

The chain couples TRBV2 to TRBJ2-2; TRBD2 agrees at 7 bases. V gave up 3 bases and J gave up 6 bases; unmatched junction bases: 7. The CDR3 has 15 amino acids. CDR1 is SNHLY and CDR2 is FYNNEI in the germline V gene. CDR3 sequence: CASSDGLERPGELFF. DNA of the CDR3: TGTGCCAGCAGTGATGGACTAGAACGACCCGGGGAGCTGTTTTTT.

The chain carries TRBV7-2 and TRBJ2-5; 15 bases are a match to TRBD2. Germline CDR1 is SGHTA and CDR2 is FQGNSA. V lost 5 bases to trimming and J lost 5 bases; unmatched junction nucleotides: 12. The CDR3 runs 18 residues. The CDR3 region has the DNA TGTGCCAGCAGCACCTGGACTAGCGGGGGGGCCAGGGAGGAGACCCAGTACTTC. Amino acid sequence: CASSTWTSGGAREETQYF.

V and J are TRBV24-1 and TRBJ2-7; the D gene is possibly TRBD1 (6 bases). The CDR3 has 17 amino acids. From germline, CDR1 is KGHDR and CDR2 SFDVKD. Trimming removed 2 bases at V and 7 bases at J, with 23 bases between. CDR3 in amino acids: CATSDCYRASVLEEQYF. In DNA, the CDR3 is TGTGCCACCAGTGATTGTTACAGGGCCAGTGTTTTGGAAGAGCAGTACTTC.

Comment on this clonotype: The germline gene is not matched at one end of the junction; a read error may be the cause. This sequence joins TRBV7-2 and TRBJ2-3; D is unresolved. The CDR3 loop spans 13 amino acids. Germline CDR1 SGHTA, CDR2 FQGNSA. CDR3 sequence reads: CAGSAPSTDTQYF. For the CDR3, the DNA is TGTGCCGGCAGCGCCCCTAGCACAGATACGCAGTATTTT.

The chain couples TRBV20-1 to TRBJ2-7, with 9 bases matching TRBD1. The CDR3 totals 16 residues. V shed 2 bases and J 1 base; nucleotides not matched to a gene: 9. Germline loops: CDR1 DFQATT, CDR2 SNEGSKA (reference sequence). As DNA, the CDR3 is TGCAGTGCTAGACCCCTTAGGGGGACAGGGTCCTACGAGCAGTACTTC. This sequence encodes CSARPLRGTGSYEQYF.

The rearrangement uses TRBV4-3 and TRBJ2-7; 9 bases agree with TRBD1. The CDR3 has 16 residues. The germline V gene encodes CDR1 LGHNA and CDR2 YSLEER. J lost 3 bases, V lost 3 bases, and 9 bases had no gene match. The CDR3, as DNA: TGCGCCAGCAGCCACGGACAGGGGAGAATTGGCTACGAGCAGTACTTC. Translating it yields CASSHGQGRIGYEQYF.

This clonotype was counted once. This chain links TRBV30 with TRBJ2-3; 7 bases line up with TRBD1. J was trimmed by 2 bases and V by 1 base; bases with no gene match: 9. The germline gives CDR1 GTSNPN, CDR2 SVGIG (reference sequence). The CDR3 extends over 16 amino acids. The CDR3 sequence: CAWSGKRDSTTDTQYF. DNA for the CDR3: TGTGCCTGGAGTGGGAAACGGGACAGTACCACAGATACGCAGTATTTT.

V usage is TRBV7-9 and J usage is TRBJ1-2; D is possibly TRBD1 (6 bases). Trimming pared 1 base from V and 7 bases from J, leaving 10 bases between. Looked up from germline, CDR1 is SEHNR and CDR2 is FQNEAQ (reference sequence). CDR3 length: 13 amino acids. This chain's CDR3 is CASSLDRDTGYTF. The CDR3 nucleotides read TGTGCCAGCAGCTTAGACCGGGACACTGGCTACACCTTC.

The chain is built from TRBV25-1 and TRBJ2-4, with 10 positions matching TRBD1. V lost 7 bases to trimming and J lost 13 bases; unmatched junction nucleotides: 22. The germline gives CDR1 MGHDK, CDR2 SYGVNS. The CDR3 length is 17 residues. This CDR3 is CASTPAGDRGPYNEQYF. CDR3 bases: TGTGCCAGCACTCCCGCTGGAGACAGGGGGCCCTACAATGAGCAGTACTTC.

In nucleotides, the CDR3 is TGCGCCAGCAGCTCGCAAGGACTAGCGGCCTACAATGAGCAGTTCTTC. Translating it yields CASSSQGLAAYNEQFF. The chain is built from TRBV5-1 and TRBJ2-1, with TRBD2 matching over 10 bases. CDR1 and CDR2 (germline): SGHRS, YFSETQ. The CDR3 covers 16 residues. The V gene end was trimmed by 3 bases and the J gene end by 2 bases; junction bases not matched to a gene: 5.

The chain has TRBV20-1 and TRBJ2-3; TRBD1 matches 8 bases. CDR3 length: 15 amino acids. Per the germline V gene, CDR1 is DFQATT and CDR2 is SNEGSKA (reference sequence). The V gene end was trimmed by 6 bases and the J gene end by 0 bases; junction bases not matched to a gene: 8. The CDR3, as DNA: TGCAGTGCCGGTTCGGACAGGGCGAGCACAGATACGCAGTATTTT. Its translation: CSAGSDRASTDTQYF.

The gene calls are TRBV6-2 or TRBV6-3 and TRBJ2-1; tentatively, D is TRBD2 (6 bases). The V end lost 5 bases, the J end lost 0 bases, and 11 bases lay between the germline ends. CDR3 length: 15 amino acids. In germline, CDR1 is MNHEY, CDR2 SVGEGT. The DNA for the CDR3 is TGTGCCAGCAGTCGCGGGAAAAGCTCCTACAATGAGCAGTTCTTC. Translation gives CASSRGKSSYNEQFF.

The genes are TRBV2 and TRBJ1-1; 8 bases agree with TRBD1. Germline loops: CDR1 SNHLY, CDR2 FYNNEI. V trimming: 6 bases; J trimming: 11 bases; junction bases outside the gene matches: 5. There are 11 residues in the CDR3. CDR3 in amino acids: CASSGQGWAFF. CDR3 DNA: TGTGCCAGCAGCGGACAGGGCTGGGCTTTCTTT.

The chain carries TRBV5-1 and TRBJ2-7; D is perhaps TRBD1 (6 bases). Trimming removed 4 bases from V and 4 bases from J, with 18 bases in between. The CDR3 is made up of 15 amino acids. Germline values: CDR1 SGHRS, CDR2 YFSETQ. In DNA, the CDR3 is TGCGCCAGCAGCACGGCTTCAGGGGCACCTTACGAGCAGTACTTC. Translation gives CASSTASGAPYEQYF. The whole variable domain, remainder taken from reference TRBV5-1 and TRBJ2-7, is KAGVTQTPRYLIKTRGQQVTLSCSPISGHRSVSWYQQTPGQGLQFLFEYFSETQRNKGNFPGRFSGRQFSNSRSEMNVSTLELGDSALYLCASSTASGAPYEQYFGPGTRLTVT.

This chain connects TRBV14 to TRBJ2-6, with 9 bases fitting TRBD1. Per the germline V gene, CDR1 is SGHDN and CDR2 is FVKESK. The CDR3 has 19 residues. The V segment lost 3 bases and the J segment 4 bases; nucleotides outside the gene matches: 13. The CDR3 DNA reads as TGTGCCAGCAGCCAGGCGACGGGACAGGGCATTTCAGGGGCCAACGTCCTGACTTTC. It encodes CASSQATGQGISGANVLTF.